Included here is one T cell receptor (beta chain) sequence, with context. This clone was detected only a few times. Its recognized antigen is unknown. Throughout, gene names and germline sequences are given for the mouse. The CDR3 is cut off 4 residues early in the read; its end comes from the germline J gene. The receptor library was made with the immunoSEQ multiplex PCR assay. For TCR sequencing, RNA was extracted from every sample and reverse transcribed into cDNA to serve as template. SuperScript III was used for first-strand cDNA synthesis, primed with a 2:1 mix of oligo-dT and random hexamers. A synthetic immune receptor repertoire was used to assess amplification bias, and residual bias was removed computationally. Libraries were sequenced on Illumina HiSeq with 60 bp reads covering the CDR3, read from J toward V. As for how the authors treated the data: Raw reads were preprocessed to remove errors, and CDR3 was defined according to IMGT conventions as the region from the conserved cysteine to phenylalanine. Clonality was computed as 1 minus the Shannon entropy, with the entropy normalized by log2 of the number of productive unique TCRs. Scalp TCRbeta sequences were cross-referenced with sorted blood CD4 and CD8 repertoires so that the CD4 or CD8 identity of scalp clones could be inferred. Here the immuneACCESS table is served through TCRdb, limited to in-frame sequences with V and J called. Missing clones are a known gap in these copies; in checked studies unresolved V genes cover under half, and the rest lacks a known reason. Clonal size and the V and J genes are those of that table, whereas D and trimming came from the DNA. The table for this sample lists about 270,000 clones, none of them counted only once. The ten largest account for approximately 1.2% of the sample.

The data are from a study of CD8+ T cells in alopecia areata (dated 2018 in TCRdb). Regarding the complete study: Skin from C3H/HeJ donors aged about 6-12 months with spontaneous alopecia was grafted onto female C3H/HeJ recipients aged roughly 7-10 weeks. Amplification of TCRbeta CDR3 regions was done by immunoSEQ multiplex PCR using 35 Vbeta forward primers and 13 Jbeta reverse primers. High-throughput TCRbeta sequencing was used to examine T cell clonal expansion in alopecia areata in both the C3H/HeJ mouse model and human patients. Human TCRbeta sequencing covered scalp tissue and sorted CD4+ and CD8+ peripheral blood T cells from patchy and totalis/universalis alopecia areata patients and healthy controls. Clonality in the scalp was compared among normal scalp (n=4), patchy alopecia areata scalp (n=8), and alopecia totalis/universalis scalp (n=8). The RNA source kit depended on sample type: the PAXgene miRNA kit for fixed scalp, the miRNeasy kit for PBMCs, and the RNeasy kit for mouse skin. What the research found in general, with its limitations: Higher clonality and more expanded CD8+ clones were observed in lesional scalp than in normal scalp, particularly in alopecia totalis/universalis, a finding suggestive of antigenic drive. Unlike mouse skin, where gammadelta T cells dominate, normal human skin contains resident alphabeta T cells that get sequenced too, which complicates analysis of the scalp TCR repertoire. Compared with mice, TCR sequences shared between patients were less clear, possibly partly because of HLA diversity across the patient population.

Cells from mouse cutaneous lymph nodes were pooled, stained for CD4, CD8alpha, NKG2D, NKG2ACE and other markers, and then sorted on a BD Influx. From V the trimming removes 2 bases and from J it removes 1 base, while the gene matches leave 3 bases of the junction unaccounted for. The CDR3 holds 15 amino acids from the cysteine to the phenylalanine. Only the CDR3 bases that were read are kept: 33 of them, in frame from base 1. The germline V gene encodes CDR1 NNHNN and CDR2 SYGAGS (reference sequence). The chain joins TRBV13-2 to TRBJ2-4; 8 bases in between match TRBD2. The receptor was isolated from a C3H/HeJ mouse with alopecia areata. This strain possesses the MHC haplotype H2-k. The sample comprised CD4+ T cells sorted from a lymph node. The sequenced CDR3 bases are TGTGCCAGCGGTGAGCCGGGACTGGGTCAAAAC. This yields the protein CASGEPGLGQN. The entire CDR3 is CASGEPGLGQNTLYF.